The T cell receptor beta chain described here comes from a study of OX40 agonist ivuxolimab in advanced cancers. Overall study context: Dose-escalation cases comprised hepatocellular carcinoma, melanoma, renal cell or head and neck cancer. Partial responses occurred in Three dose-escalation patients, one with hepatocellular carcinoma and two with cutaneous melanoma.

Sequenced by immunoSEQ multiplex PCR; TCRdb stores in-frame clones only, minus some. The repertoire has about 54,000 clones, roughly 90% of them found once; the top ten carry 8% to 10%. Sampling of blood occurred at baseline, cycle 4 day 1, and cycle 7 day 1. The germline V gene has CDR1 MNHEY and CDR2 SMNVEV (reference sequence). Trimming removed 5 bases from V and 0 bases from J, with 17 bases in between. CDR3 size: 17 residues. This sample comprised CD4+ or CD8+ T cells sorted from blood, obtained in a trial of the OX40 agonist ivuxolimab. V and J are TRBV27 and TRBJ2-1; D is ambiguous. This TCR was recovered from an adult with an advanced solid tumor such as melanoma, head and neck, liver or kidney cancer. In DNA form, the CDR3 reads TGTGCCAGCAGTCTCTACGCAGCTAGGAGCTCCTACAATGAGCAGTTCTTC. It codes for CASSLYAARSSYNEQFF.